This is a list of T cell receptor beta chains from one sample in a study of CD8+CD57+ T cells in acquired aplastic anemia. TCRdb re-analysed the reads in MiXCR, keeping a single row per CDR3 protein. The sample has over 150,000 distinct CDR3 sequences; 65% to 75% are singletons. The material sequenced was sorted CD4+, CD8+, or CD8+CD57+ T cells (not recorded which) from PBMCs. The receptors were sampled from a human donor with aplastic anemia. The CDR3 runs from the conserved cysteine through the conserved F or W. A D gene is named only where the DNA matches it firmly. Rows give clone size only sometimes, using once, few, many, or a class for an expanded clone.

j_call: TRBJ1-3; v_call: TRBV19; d_call: NA; clone_size: NA; cdr3_nt: TGTGCCAGTAGTAACGGGGGGCCTGGAAACACCATATATTTT; cdr3_aa: CASSNGGPGNTIYF
j_call: TRBJ1-5; v_call: TRBV19; d_call: NA; clone_size: NA; cdr3_nt: TGTGCCAGTAGTACAAATGACAGGATCAATCAGCCCCAGCATTTT; cdr3_aa: CASSTNDRINQPQHF
j_call: TRBJ2-3; v_call: TRBV6-4; d_call: NA; clone_size: many; cdr3_nt: TGTGCCAGCAGTGTCTCGGTCACAGATACGCAGTATTTT; cdr3_aa: CASSVSVTDTQYF
j_call: TRBJ1-2; v_call: TRBV10-2; d_call: TRBD1; clone_size: few; cdr3_nt: TGCGCCAGCAGTGAGCGGGGGACAGGGAGGATAGGCGGCTACACCTTC; cdr3_aa: CASSERGTGRIGGYTF
j_call: TRBJ1-6; v_call: TRBV19; d_call: NA; clone_size: many; cdr3_nt: TGTGCCAGTGAATCTGGCGGGACTGCTATGATTCCCCTCCACTTT; cdr3_aa: CASESGGTAMIPLHF
j_call: TRBJ1-2; v_call: TRBV6-6; d_call: NA; clone_size: NA; cdr3_nt: TGTGCCAGCAGGGACTCGCATGGCTACACCTTC; cdr3_aa: CASRDSHGYTF
j_call: TRBJ1-4; v_call: TRBV4-1; d_call: NA; clone_size: NA; cdr3_nt: TGCGCCAGCAGCCAAGATTCCGCGAGTAATGAAAAACTGTTTTTT; cdr3_aa: CASSQDSASNEKLFF
j_call: TRBJ2-7; v_call: TRBV7-9; d_call: TRBD2; clone_size: NA; cdr3_nt: TGTGCCAGCAGCTTAACTAGCGGCGAGCAGTACTTC; cdr3_aa: CASSLTSGEQYF
j_call: TRBJ2-1; v_call: TRBV5-6; d_call: NA; clone_size: NA; cdr3_nt: TGTGCCAGCAGCTTGGCCACAGGGATGAGGTACAATGAGCAGTTCTTC; cdr3_aa: CASSLATGMRYNEQFF
j_call: TRBJ1-6; v_call: TRBV20-1; d_call: NA; clone_size: NA; cdr3_nt: TGCAGTGCTAGTGGGTCTGGGTATAATTCACCCCTCCACTTT; cdr3_aa: CSASGSGYNSPLHF
j_call: TRBJ1-5; v_call: TRBV24-1; d_call: NA; clone_size: NA; cdr3_nt: TGTGCCAGGAGAGACACGGCCTCCCCCCAGCATTTT; cdr3_aa: CARRDTASPQHF
j_call: TRBJ2-7; v_call: TRBV19; d_call: NA; clone_size: few; cdr3_nt: TGTGCCAGTTCTGACAGATTCTACGAGCAGTACTTC; cdr3_aa: CASSDRFYEQYF
j_call: TRBJ2-7; v_call: TRBV6-5; d_call: NA; clone_size: NA; cdr3_nt: TGTGCCAGCAGTTACTCTGGCACCTACGAGCAGTACTTC; cdr3_aa: CASSYSGTYEQYF
j_call: TRBJ2-6; v_call: TRBV7-4; d_call: NA; clone_size: once; cdr3_nt: TGTGCCAGCAGCTTAGAAGGGCAGGCTGGGGCCAACGTCCTGACTTTC; cdr3_aa: CASSLEGQAGANVLTF
j_call: TRBJ2-7; v_call: TRBV12-5; d_call: TRBD2; clone_size: once; cdr3_nt: TGTGCTAGTGGTTTGAGCGGACTAGATTACTACGAGCAGTACTTC; cdr3_aa: CASGLSGLDYYEQYF
j_call: TRBJ2-3; v_call: TRBV20-1; d_call: NA; clone_size: NA; cdr3_nt: TGCAGTGCCTCCGCAAAGGGGAGCACAGATACGCAGTATTTT; cdr3_aa: CSASAKGSTDTQYF
j_call: TRBJ1-1; v_call: TRBV4-1; d_call: NA; clone_size: medium-sized; cdr3_nt: TGCGCCAGCAGCCGAGAGGTGAACACTGAAGCTTTCTTT; cdr3_aa: CASSREVNTEAFF
j_call: TRBJ2-7; v_call: TRBV7-8; d_call: NA; clone_size: NA; cdr3_nt: TGTGCCAGCAGCTCCCCACCGAGGGGTTCCTACGAGCAGTACTTC; cdr3_aa: CASSSPPRGSYEQYF
j_call: TRBJ2-1; v_call: TRBV2; d_call: TRBD2; clone_size: NA; cdr3_nt: TGTGCCAGCAGCGTAGCGACTAGCGGTACCTCCTACAATGAGCAGTTCTTC; cdr3_aa: CASSVATSGTSYNEQFF
j_call: TRBJ1-1; v_call: TRBV10-3; d_call: NA; clone_size: NA; cdr3_nt: TGTGCCATCAGTGAGTCTGAAGGGCAGCTGAACACTGAAGCTTTCTTT; cdr3_aa: CAISESEGQLNTEAFF
j_call: TRBJ2-3; v_call: TRBV29-1; d_call: NA; clone_size: NA; cdr3_nt: TGCAGCGTTGAACGACATCCAGGGGCAGATACGCAGTATTTT; cdr3_aa: CSVERHPGADTQYF
j_call: TRBJ2-1; v_call: TRBV15; d_call: TRBD2; clone_size: NA; cdr3_nt: TGTGCCACCAGCAGAGATCGGACTAGCGGGGGTCGGCAGTTCTTC; cdr3_aa: CATSRDRTSGGRQFF
j_call: TRBJ2-3; v_call: TRBV19; d_call: NA; clone_size: NA; cdr3_nt: TGTGCCAGTAGTATTGCAGATACGCAGTATTTT; cdr3_aa: CASSIADTQYF
j_call: TRBJ2-2; v_call: TRBV24-1; d_call: TRBD2; clone_size: NA; cdr3_nt: TGTGCCACCAGTGACCCACTAGCGCGGTATACCGGGGAGCTGTTTTTT; cdr3_aa: CATSDPLARYTGELFF
j_call: TRBJ1-5; v_call: TRBV19; d_call: NA; clone_size: NA; cdr3_nt: TGTGCCAGTGGGGCTCCCAGGGCTGGCATTCAGCCCCAGCATTTT; cdr3_aa: CASGAPRAGIQPQHF
j_call: TRBJ2-1; v_call: TRBV7-6; d_call: NA; clone_size: few; cdr3_nt: TGTGCCAGCAGCCTTTCAAACAATGAGCAGTTCTTC; cdr3_aa: CASSLSNNEQFF
j_call: TRBJ1-3; v_call: TRBV7-6; d_call: TRBD1; clone_size: NA; cdr3_nt: TGTGCCAGCAGCCCAGGACAGGGGGCCTTCTCTGGAAACACCATATATTTT; cdr3_aa: CASSPGQGAFSGNTIYF
j_call: TRBJ2-7; v_call: TRBV7-3; d_call: NA; clone_size: NA; cdr3_nt: TGTGCCAGCAGCCCCATCGGATGGGGGGCCTACGAGCAGTACTTC; cdr3_aa: CASSPIGWGAYEQYF
j_call: TRBJ2-7; v_call: TRBV20-1; d_call: TRBD1; clone_size: NA; cdr3_nt: TGCAGTGCTTTAGGGGACAGGGGCTCCTACGAGCAGTACTTC; cdr3_aa: CSALGDRGSYEQYF
j_call: TRBJ2-5; v_call: TRBV5-1; d_call: TRBD2; clone_size: NA; cdr3_nt: TGCGCCAGCAGCTTGGGTGGCGGGAGAGAGACCCAGTACTTC; cdr3_aa: CASSLGGGRETQYF
j_call: TRBJ2-3; v_call: TRBV9; d_call: NA; clone_size: NA; cdr3_nt: TGTGCCAGCAGCGTTGCTAGCGCCTCAGATACGCAGTATTTT; cdr3_aa: CASSVASASDTQYF
j_call: TRBJ1-6; v_call: TRBV19; d_call: TRBD1; clone_size: NA; cdr3_nt: TGTGCCAGTAGTTCCACCGGGACAGGGGTTTTTCCCCTCCACTTT; cdr3_aa: CASSSTGTGVFPLHF
j_call: TRBJ2-2; v_call: TRBV19; d_call: NA; clone_size: NA; cdr3_nt: TGTGCCAGTGGCCTTCAGTCGAACACCGGGGAGCTGTTTTTT; cdr3_aa: CASGLQSNTGELFF
j_call: TRBJ2-1; v_call: TRBV9; d_call: NA; clone_size: NA; cdr3_nt: TGTGCCAGCAGCGTAGTAGCGAATGAGCAGTTCTTC; cdr3_aa: CASSVVANEQFF
j_call: TRBJ2-2; v_call: TRBV27; d_call: NA; clone_size: NA; cdr3_nt: TGTACGAGGCGCAGGGTGAGCACCGGGGAGCTGTTTTTT; cdr3_aa: CTRRRVSTGELFF
j_call: TRBJ2-3; v_call: TRBV5-1; d_call: TRBD1; clone_size: NA; cdr3_nt: TGCGCCAGCAGCACTAGCCCGGGACAGGGGGAAGATACGCAGTATTTT; cdr3_aa: CASSTSPGQGEDTQYF
j_call: TRBJ2-1; v_call: TRBV29-1; d_call: NA; clone_size: NA; cdr3_nt: TGCAGCGAACAGACAGGTGGGAGGGAGCAGTTCTTC; cdr3_aa: CSEQTGGREQFF
j_call: TRBJ1-2; v_call: TRBV11-2; d_call: NA; clone_size: NA; cdr3_nt: TGTGCCAGCAGCTTAGACGCTGGGGCTAACTATGGCTACACCTTC; cdr3_aa: CASSLDAGANYGYTF
j_call: TRBJ2-1; v_call: TRBV20-1; d_call: NA; clone_size: NA; cdr3_nt: TGCAGTGCCCCAGGGTCGGGCGCTCCCAATGAGCAGTTCTTC; cdr3_aa: CSAPGSGAPNEQFF
j_call: TRBJ1-6; v_call: TRBV3-1; d_call: NA; clone_size: NA; cdr3_nt: TGTGCCAGCAGCTTACGTGAGAATAATTCACCCCTCCACTTT; cdr3_aa: CASSLRENNSPLHF
j_call: TRBJ2-3; v_call: TRBV9; d_call: TRBD2; clone_size: few; cdr3_nt: TGTGCCAGCAGCACCCCCGTCGAAACTCGGGGGGGAGAGGAGGCAGATACGCAGTATTTT; cdr3_aa: CASSTPVETRGGEEADTQYF
j_call: TRBJ2-1; v_call: TRBV15; d_call: NA; clone_size: NA; cdr3_nt: TGTGCCACCAGCAGAGGGTTTGCCGATGAGCAGTTCTTC; cdr3_aa: CATSRGFADEQFF
j_call: TRBJ2-3; v_call: TRBV25-1; d_call: TRBD2; clone_size: few; cdr3_nt: TGTGCCAGCAGTGAATATGGAATAGCGGGAGGTGTAGCAGATACGCAGTATTTT; cdr3_aa: CASSEYGIAGGVADTQYF
j_call: TRBJ2-3; v_call: TRBV10-3; d_call: TRBD2; clone_size: NA; cdr3_nt: TGTGCCATCACCCCAATGGTAGCGGGAATGATAGATACGCAGTATTTT; cdr3_aa: CAITPMVAGMIDTQYF
j_call: TRBJ1-6; v_call: TRBV24-1; d_call: NA; clone_size: NA; cdr3_nt: TGTGCCACCAGTGGGAGTAGCGGTTCACCCCTCCACTTT; cdr3_aa: CATSGSSGSPLHF
j_call: TRBJ2-2; v_call: TRBV19; d_call: NA; clone_size: NA; cdr3_nt: TGTGCCAGTAGTCCAGACCTATCGAACACCGGGGAGCTGTTTTTT; cdr3_aa: CASSPDLSNTGELFF
j_call: TRBJ2-2; v_call: TRBV10-3; d_call: TRBD2; clone_size: NA; cdr3_nt: TGTGCCATCACTAGCGGGGGGTCGGGCACCGGGGAGCTGTTTTTT; cdr3_aa: CAITSGGSGTGELFF
j_call: TRBJ2-1; v_call: TRBV20-1; d_call: TRBD2; clone_size: NA; cdr3_nt: TGCAGTGTCAGAAGCGGGGGGGCCTACAATGAGCAGTTCTTC; cdr3_aa: CSVRSGGAYNEQFF
j_call: TRBJ2-1; v_call: TRBV7-7; d_call: TRBD2; clone_size: many; cdr3_nt: TGTGCCAGCAGCTTACATCCTAGCGGGAGCCCTTACAATGAGCAGTTCTTC; cdr3_aa: CASSLHPSGSPYNEQFF
j_call: TRBJ2-7; v_call: TRBV2; d_call: TRBD1; clone_size: once; cdr3_nt: TGTGCCGGGGGACAGGGAACAATCTACGAGCAGTACTTC; cdr3_aa: CAGGQGTIYEQYF
j_call: TRBJ2-1; v_call: TRBV29-1; d_call: NA; clone_size: NA; cdr3_nt: TGCAGCGTTTCAGAGGCGTTCAGGGAGCAGTTCTTC; cdr3_aa: CSVSEAFREQFF